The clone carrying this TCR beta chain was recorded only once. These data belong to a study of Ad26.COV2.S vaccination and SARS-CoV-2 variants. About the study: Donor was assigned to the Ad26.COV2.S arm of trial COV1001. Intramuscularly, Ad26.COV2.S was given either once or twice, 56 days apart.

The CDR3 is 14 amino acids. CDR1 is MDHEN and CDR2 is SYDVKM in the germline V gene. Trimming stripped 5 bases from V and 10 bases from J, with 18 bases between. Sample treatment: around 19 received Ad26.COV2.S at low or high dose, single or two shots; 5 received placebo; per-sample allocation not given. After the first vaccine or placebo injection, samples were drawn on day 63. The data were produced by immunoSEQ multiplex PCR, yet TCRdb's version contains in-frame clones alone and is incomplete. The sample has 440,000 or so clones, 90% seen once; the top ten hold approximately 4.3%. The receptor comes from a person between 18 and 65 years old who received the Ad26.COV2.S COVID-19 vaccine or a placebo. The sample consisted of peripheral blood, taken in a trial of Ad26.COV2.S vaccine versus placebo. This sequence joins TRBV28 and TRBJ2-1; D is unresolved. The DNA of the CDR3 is TGTGCCAGCAGTCGTGGAACGATGTCCCGGGAGCAGTTCTTC. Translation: CASSRGTMSREQFF.